The 26 T cell receptor beta chains below come from one sample, sequenced in a study of OX40 agonist ivuxolimab in advanced cancers. Sequencing used immunoSEQ multiplex PCR; TCRdb keeps in-frame clones, though not all of them. Among some 81,000 clones listed, 65% to 85% were seen once. Sequenced here: CD4+ or CD8+ T cells sorted from blood, sampled in a trial of the OX40 agonist ivuxolimab. Receptors originate from an adult with an advanced solid tumor such as melanoma, head and neck, liver or kidney cancer.

A few counts support this clone. V and J are TRBV19 and TRBJ1-1; D is perhaps TRBD1 (6 bases). The CDR3 length is 13 residues. Looked up from germline, CDR1 is LNHDA and CDR2 is SQIVND (reference sequence). Trimming cost V 5 bases and J 3 bases, with 10 bases left between them. In nucleotides, the CDR3 is TGTGCCAGTAGTGGGGGCCTGGACACTGAAGCTTTCTTT. Its translation: CASSGGLDTEAFF. The whole variable domain, filled in from reference TRBV19 and TRBJ1-1, reads DGGITQSPKYLFRKEGQNVTLSCEQNLNHDAMYWYRQDPGQGLRLIYYSQIVNDFQKGDIAEGYSVSREKKESFPLTVTSAQKNPTAFYLCASSGGLDTEAFFGQGTRLTVV.

This clone has only one observation. The rearrangement links TRBV6-5 to TRBJ2-1; 15 nucleotides line up with TRBD2. The ends lost 4 bases at V and 12 bases at J; junction bases unmatched: 10. CDR3 length: 16 amino acids. Per germline, CDR1 MNHEY and CDR2 SVGAGI. The DNA of the CDR3 is TGTGCCAGCAGTTCTCCGGGACTAGCGGGAGGAGGCGTGCAGTTCTTC. Residues: CASSSPGLAGGGVQFF.

This clone was counted once. The chain joins TRBV5-1 to TRBJ1-6; D may be TRBD1 (5 bases). Germline-derived CDR1 and CDR2 are SGHRS and YFSETQ. This CDR3 contains 12 residues. The V end lost 4 bases, the J end lost 8 bases, and 7 bases lay between the germline ends. CDR3 region: CASSTGDSPLHF. In nucleotides, the CDR3 is TGCGCCAGCAGCACGGGGGATTCACCCCTCCACTTT.

This clone was seen a handful of times. This chain links TRBV2 with TRBJ1-1; D is unresolved. V was shortened by 4 bases and J by 11 bases, with 14 bases between the two germline ends. The CDR3 has 12 residues. Germline-derived CDR1 and CDR2 are SNHLY and FYNNEI. This CDR3 is CASSVTATGAFF. CDR3 DNA: TGTGCCAGCAGTGTGACGGCCACTGGGGCTTTCTTT.

This clone was detected once. V and J are TRBV10-3 and TRBJ2-5; D uncertain. Germline V gene lookup returns CDR1 ENHRY and CDR2 SYGVKD. V lost 0 bases and J 2 bases, leaving 10 bases between the germline ends. This CDR3 is built from 15 residues. Written as DNA, the CDR3 is TGTGCCATCAGTGAGTCAGATCTGTTACAAGAGACCCAGTACTTC. Translated: CAISESDLLQETQYF.

The rearrangement uses TRBV4-1 and TRBJ2-7; 8 bases agree with TRBD2. Germline trimming cut 1 base from V and 4 bases from J; bases unmatched to any gene: 9. The CDR3 length is 16 residues. CDR1 MGHRA and CDR2 YSYEKL come from the germline V gene. CDR3 sequence reads: CASSQVVAGGSYEQYF. Written as DNA, the CDR3 is TGCGCCAGCAGCCAAGTCGTTGCGGGAGGCTCGTACGAGCAGTACTTC.

This clone has more than one count but fewer than ten. J is TRBJ1-1 and V is TRBV25-1; D might be TRBD1 (6 bases). The CDR3 is 14 amino acids. V shed 8 bases and J shed 1 base, with 14 bases lying between them. Germline V gives CDR1 MGHDK, CDR2 SYGVNS. CDR3 in amino acids: CASFSSQGNTEAFF. The CDR3 DNA is TGTGCCAGCTTCTCTTCACAGGGGAACACTGAAGCTTTCTTT.

The chain uses TRBV28 and TRBJ2-7; D remains ambiguous. In germline, CDR1 is MDHEN, CDR2 SYDVKM. This CDR3 spans 14 amino acids. Trimming removed 8 bases from V and 0 bases from J, with 14 bases in between. CDR3 in DNA: TGTGCCAGCTCACCGATGGCCGACTCCTACGAGCAGTACTTC. It encodes CASSPMADSYEQYF.

This chain joins TRBV2 and TRBJ2-3; D might be TRBD1 (6 bases). Trimming pared 6 bases from V and 1 base from J, leaving 14 bases between. Germline V gene sequence: CDR1 SNHLY, CDR2 FYNNEI. This CDR3 is built from 15 residues. The CDR3: CASRQGQLRTDTQYF. In DNA form, the CDR3 reads TGTGCCAGCAGACAAGGACAGTTACGCACAGATACGCAGTATTTT. Variable domain in full (rest from reference TRBV2 and TRBJ2-3): EPEVTQTPSHQVTQMGQEVILRCVPISNHLYFYWYRQILGQKVEFLVSFYNNEISEKSEIFDDQFSVERPDGSNFTLKIRSTKLEDSAMYFCASRQGQLRTDTQYFGPGTRLTVL.

This clone has only a few counts. V and J are TRBV2 and TRBJ2-7; D not resolved. Germline values: CDR1 SNHLY, CDR2 FYNNEI. Trimming took 7 bases from V and 6 from J, leaving 13 bases between them. The CDR3 has 12 residues. The CDR3 sequence: CASINPLGEQYF. CDR3 sequence (DNA): TGTGCCAGCATCAATCCCTTGGGCGAGCAGTACTTC.

The V gene is TRBV2, the J gene TRBJ2-7, with 9 bases identical to TRBD2. Germline V gene sequence: CDR1 SNHLY, CDR2 FYNNEI. This CDR3 is 16 amino acids long. Germline trimming cut 5 bases from V and 7 bases from J; bases unmatched to any gene: 15. The CDR3 sequence: CASSRRVAGESVEQYF. The CDR3 DNA is TGTGCCAGCAGTCGGAGGGTAGCGGGAGAATCGGTGGAGCAGTACTTC.

The chain couples TRBV6-1 to TRBJ2-5; 10 bases match TRBD1. V trimming: 4 bases; J trimming: 3 bases; junction bases outside the gene matches: 2. CDR3 length equals 14 residues. Germline V gene data show CDR1 as MNHNS and CDR2 as SASEGT. The CDR3 sequence is CASSAGTGEETQYF. For the CDR3, the DNA is TGTGCCAGCAGTGCCGGGACAGGGGAAGAGACCCAGTACTTC.

V and J are TRBV7-9 and TRBJ1-1; perhaps TRBD1 as D (5 bases). Germline CDR1 SEHNR, CDR2 FQNEAQ (reference sequence). V was trimmed by 3 bases and J by 6 bases, leaving 17 bases between them. The CDR3 sequence is 15 residues long. The DNA for the CDR3 is TGTGCCAGCAGCTTCCCAACAGGACGGAGGGCTGAAGCTTTCTTT. Its protein is CASSFPTGRRAEAFF. The variable domain in full, with the rest retrieved from reference TRBV7-9 and TRBJ1-1, is DTGVSQNPRHKITKRGQNVTFRCDPISEHNRLYWYRQTLGQGPEFLTYFQNEAQLEKSRLLSDRFSAERPKGSFSTLEIQRTEQGDSAMYLCASSFPTGRRAEAFFGQGTRLTVV.

The V gene is TRBV11-2, the J gene TRBJ2-3; maybe TRBD2 (6 bases). Germline loops: CDR1 SGHAT, CDR2 FQNNGV. Trimming removed 3 bases from V and 6 bases from J, with 7 bases in between. The CDR3 runs to 12 residues. In DNA, the CDR3 is TGTGCCAGCAGCTTGGAGGGGGATACGCAGTATTTT. Protein sequence: CASSLEGDTQYF.

The chain recombines TRBV4-1 with TRBJ1-5; D may be TRBD1 (6 bases). CDR3 length: 16 amino acids. CDR1 is MGHRA and CDR2 is YSYEKL in the germline V gene. V was cut by 1 base and J by 2 bases, with 12 bases left in between. The CDR3 DNA reads TGCGCCAGCAGCCAAGTTTCAGGGGAAGGCAATCAGCCCCAGCATTTT. The encoded protein is CASSQVSGEGNQPQHF.

This chain joins TRBV7-9 and TRBJ2-3; no clear D. With 8 bases removed from V and 1 base from J, the gap between germline ends came to 10 bases. This CDR3 is built from 13 residues. The germline V gene encodes CDR1 SEHNR and CDR2 FQNEAQ (reference sequence). The CDR3 here is CASGIPGTDTQYF. DNA of the CDR3: TGTGCCAGCGGGATTCCTGGCACAGATACGCAGTATTTT.

This rearrangement joins TRBV28 to TRBJ2-7; possibly TRBD1 for D (6 bases). Trimming took off 4 bases at V and 3 bases at J, with 16 bases between the two ends. This CDR3 spans 15 amino acids. CDR1 is MDHEN and CDR2 is SYDVKM in the germline V gene. DNA of the CDR3: TGTGCCAGCAGTTCTTTATCTACAGGGCTCTACGAGCAGTACTTC. It is translated as CASSSLSTGLYEQYF.

CDR3 region: CASSFRRTGELFF. CDR3 DNA sequence: TGTGCCAGCAGCTTTAGGAGGACCGGGGAGCTGTTTTTT. The chain links TRBV7-2 to TRBJ2-2, with D perhaps matching TRBD2 (5 bases). V lost 3 bases and J 5 bases, leaving 7 bases between the germline ends. Germline V gives CDR1 SGHTA, CDR2 FQGNSA. CDR3 length: 13 amino acids.

The CDR3 protein is CASSLGQTSAYEQYF. The CDR3 nucleotides are TGTGCCAGCAGCTTGGGCCAAACTAGCGCCTACGAGCAGTACTTC. The chain links TRBV13 to TRBJ2-7; the match to TRBD2 covers 7 bases. The V gene end was trimmed by 3 bases and the J gene end by 2 bases; junction bases not matched to a gene: 7. The CDR3 length is 15 residues. Germline values: CDR1 PRHDT, CDR2 FYEKMQ (reference sequence).

The J gene is TRBJ2-5, the V gene TRBV28; TRBD1 is a possible D gene (6 bases). The V end was cut by 9 bases, the J end by 4 bases, with 18 bases between. CDR1 and CDR2 from the germline V gene are MDHEN and SYDVKM. The CDR3 spans 14 residues. The CDR3 DNA is TGTGCCAGTATTCCGGGACATCATGCAGAGACCCAGTACTTC. This codes for CASIPGHHAETQYF.

This sequence joins TRBV5-1 and TRBJ1-1; TRBD1 aligns across 7 bases. Germline CDR1 is SGHRS and CDR2 is YFSETQ. This CDR3 contains 18 residues. V lost 0 bases, J lost 4 bases, and 15 bases stayed unmatched. CDR3 protein: CASSLGGGGPRRGTEAFF. The DNA of the CDR3 is TGCGCCAGCAGCTTGGGAGGAGGGGGCCCGAGGAGGGGCACTGAAGCTTTCTTT.

The chain employs TRBV19 and TRBJ2-2; D is undetermined. V dropped 0 bases and J dropped 4 bases, with 6 bases sitting between them. The germline CDR1 and CDR2 sequences are LNHDA and SQIVND (reference sequence). The CDR3 spans 14 residues. CDR3 coding DNA: TGTGCCAGTAGTATAGATTGGTCCACCGGGGAGCTGTTTTTT. Amino acid sequence: CASSIDWSTGELFF.

J is TRBJ2-2 and V is TRBV6-6, with unresolved D. The germline V and J ends were trimmed by 6 bases and 1 base, with 6 bases remaining between them. Germline lookup yields CDR1 MNHNY and CDR2 SVGAGI (reference sequence). This CDR3 is built from 13 residues. The CDR3 DNA follows: TGTGCCAGCAGGGCGTTGAACACCGGGGAGCTGTTTTTT. It yields the protein CASRALNTGELFF.

This rearrangement joins TRBV5-1 to TRBJ1-3; D gene unclear. V was pared by 2 bases and J by 0 bases, with 6 bases between. CDR3 length: 14 amino acids. Germline assignment: CDR1 SGHRS and CDR2 YFSETQ. The CDR3: CASSFGSSGNTIYF. Here the CDR3 DNA reads TGCGCCAGCAGCTTTGGAAGCTCTGGAAACACCATATATTTT.

This chain uses TRBV5-4 with TRBJ1-1; no definite D call. The germline gives CDR1 SGHNT, CDR2 YYREEE (reference sequence). V was shortened by 2 bases and J by 1 base, with 9 bases between the two germline ends. The CDR3 runs to 14 residues. The CDR3 bases are TGTGCCAGCAGCTTAGGGCAGAAGAACACTGAAGCTTTCTTT. The encoded protein is CASSLGQKNTEAFF.

This clone was detected only a few times. This CDR3 reads CASRLARTFRDRKDRPLHF. The CDR3 DNA sequence: TGTGCAAGTCGCTTAGCGCGGACGTTCCGGGACCGTAAGGATCGACCCCTCCACTTT. The V gene is TRBV12-2, the J gene TRBJ1-6. TRBV12-2 is given as a pseudogene. The CDR3 consists of 19 residues.